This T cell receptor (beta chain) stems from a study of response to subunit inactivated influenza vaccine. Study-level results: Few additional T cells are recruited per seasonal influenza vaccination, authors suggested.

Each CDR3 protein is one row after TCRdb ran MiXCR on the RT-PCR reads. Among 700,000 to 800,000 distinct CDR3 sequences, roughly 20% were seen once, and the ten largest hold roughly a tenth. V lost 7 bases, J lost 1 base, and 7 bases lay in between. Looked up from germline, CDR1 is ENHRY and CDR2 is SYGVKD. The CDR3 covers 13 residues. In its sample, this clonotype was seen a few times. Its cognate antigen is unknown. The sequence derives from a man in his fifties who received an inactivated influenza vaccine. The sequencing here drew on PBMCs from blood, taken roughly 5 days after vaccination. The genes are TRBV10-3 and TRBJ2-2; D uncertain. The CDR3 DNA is TGTGCCATCACTAAGGGGAACACCGGGGAGCTGTTTTTT. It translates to CAITKGNTGELFF.